These 15 T cell receptor beta chains were all obtained from the same sample, sequenced in a study of read filtering for tumor transcriptome and immune sequencing. The library was built from about 400 ng RNA with molecular barcoded adaptors for alpha/delta and beta/gamma chains. MiXCR was run by TCRdb on the reads, yielding one entry per CDR3 protein. The repertoire holds 30,000 to 40,000 distinct CDR3 sequences, with 12% to 15% as singletons. The specimen was a population of CD138-negative cells sorted from bone marrow. Every receptor here comes from a donor aged 40 or older with multiple myeloma.

The chain carries TRBV5-1 and TRBJ2-5; D tentatively reads TRBD1 or TRBD2 (6 bases each). CDR3 length: 15 amino acids. Between the trimmed V and J ends, which lost 4 bases and 4 bases, there was a span of 17 bases. CDR1 and CDR2 (germline): SGHRS, YFSETQ. CDR3 sequence (DNA): TGCGCCAGCAGCATTGGGAGGCAGGGGACAGAGACCCAGTACTTC. Residues: CASSIGRQGTETQYF.

This clonotype was observed a handful of times. This chain connects TRBV6-2 or TRBV6-3 to TRBJ2-3; TRBD2 matches 8 bases. CDR3 size: 14 residues. The germline CDR1 and CDR2 sequences are MNHEY and SVGEGT. V was pared by 6 bases and J by 1 base, with 3 bases of the junction left unmatched. Here the CDR3 reads CASRGAGGTDTQYF. CDR3 DNA: TGTGCCAGCAGGGGAGCGGGAGGCACAGATACGCAGTATTTT.

This clonotype was recorded a few times. The chain recombines TRBV20-1 with TRBJ1-5, with D possibly being TRBD1 (6 bases). The CDR3 has 15 residues. Germline CDR1 reads DFQATT; CDR2 reads SNEGSKA (reference sequence). V was cut by 4 bases and J by 3 bases, with 16 bases left in between. CDR3 bases: TGCAGTGCTAAGGACAGCGCGACCCTCAATCAGCCCCAGCATTTT. Protein product: CSAKDSATLNQPQHF.

A note on this clonotype: A read error is possible here, since a much larger clone lies one base away. J is TRBJ1-3 and V is TRBV4-3; possibly TRBD1 for D (5 bases). The CDR3 consists of 14 residues. V was clipped by 1 base and J by 9 bases, with 13 bases between them. Germline-derived CDR1 and CDR2 are LGHNA and YSLEER. The chain's CDR3 is CASSQGQGRSTIYF. In DNA form, the CDR3 reads TGCGCCAGCAGCCAAGGTCAGGGAAGAAGCACCATATATTTT.

This clonotype was found many times. This may come from a read error, since a much larger clone is one base off. The chain recombines TRBV12-3 or TRBV12-4 with TRBJ2-1, with D unresolved. This CDR3 region has 11 residues. CDR3 coding DNA: TGTGCCTGCAGTAGTCTGGCTGAGCAGTTCTTC. This encodes CACSSLAEQFF.

This clonotype was detected many times. The rearrangement uses TRBV5-1 and TRBJ2-1; D unclear. From germline, CDR1 is SGHRS and CDR2 YFSETQ. The CDR3 loop spans 14 amino acids. V was trimmed by 0 bases and J by 9 bases, leaving 13 bases between them. The CDR3 DNA follows: TGCGCCAGCAGCTTGGGCACAGCCATCATTGAGCAGTTCTTC. It codes for CASSLGTAIIEQFF.

This clonotype was recorded many times. The chain couples TRBV2 to TRBJ1-2; possible D gene TRBD1, 6 bases. Germline-derived CDR1 and CDR2 are SNHLY and FYNNEI. The CDR3 loop spans 12 amino acids. The V gene lost 8 bases and the J gene lost 3 bases, with 10 bases spanning the gap. The CDR3 spells CASRQVDYGYTF. The CDR3 bases are TGTGCCAGCCGACAGGTTGACTATGGCTACACCTTC.

In this sample, this clonotype turned up a few times. This sequence joins TRBV5-1 and TRBJ2-3; no firm D call. Per germline, CDR1 SGHRS and CDR2 YFSETQ. Trimming cost V 2 bases and J 3 bases, with 10 bases left between them. The CDR3 length is 14 residues. Here the CDR3 DNA reads TGCGCCAGCAGCTTCGACACAGCTACAGATACGCAGTATTTT. This translates into CASSFDTATDTQYF.

Concerning this clonotype: Since the CDR3 does not end with the conserved phenylalanine or tryptophan, this likely comes from a read error. V and J are TRBV5-1 and TRBJ2-7; 7 bases are shared with TRBD2. J was trimmed by 2 bases and V by 5 bases; bases with no gene match: 4. The V gene's germline CDR1 is SGHRS and CDR2 YFSETQ. The CDR3 extends over 13 amino acids. CDR3 sequence reads: CASRNSGTYEQYS. The CDR3 DNA reads TGCGCCAGCAGGAACAGCGGGACCTACGAGCAGTACTCC.

At least ten counts were recorded for this clonotype. This chain links TRBV2 with TRBJ2-2, with D unclear. V was shortened by 6 bases and J by 7 bases, with 9 bases between the two germline ends. The CDR3 has 12 residues. Germline V gene sequence: CDR1 SNHLY, CDR2 FYNNEI. CDR3 region: CASRITGGELFF. CDR3 DNA: TGTGCCAGCAGGATCACTGGCGGGGAGCTGTTTTTT.

This clonotype was seen at least ten times. The chain employs TRBV6-4 and TRBJ2-2, with D unclear. V gave up 0 bases and J gave up 1 base, with 3 bases separating them. This CDR3 spans 14 amino acids. From germline, CDR1 is MRHNA and CDR2 SNTAGT. CDR3 sequence: CASSDSWNTGELFF. The DNA of the CDR3 is TGTGCCAGCAGTGACTCTTGGAACACCGGGGAGCTGTTTTTT.

At least ten counts were recorded for this clonotype. The gene calls are TRBV28 and TRBJ1-5; possibly TRBD1 for D (5 bases). The ends were cut back, 6 bases at V and 2 bases at J, with 14 bases in the middle. Germline values: CDR1 MDHEN, CDR2 SYDVKM. The CDR3 consists of 15 residues. For the CDR3, the DNA is TGTGCCAGCAGAGGGGCGGGTGGGCGCAATCAGCCCCAGCATTTT. Translated: CASRGAGGRNQPQHF.

At least ten counts were recorded for this clonotype. The V call is TRBV5-1, the J call TRBJ1-2, with D perhaps matching TRBD1 (6 bases). The length of the CDR3 is 13 residues. CDR1 SGHRS and CDR2 YFSETQ come from the germline V gene. Trimming took 3 bases from V and 4 from J, leaving 10 bases between them. The CDR3: CASSYGQIYGYTF. The CDR3 DNA reads as TGCGCCAGCAGCTACGGACAGATCTATGGCTACACCTTC.

The sample holds many counts of this clonotype. The chain uses TRBV4-3 and TRBJ1-3, with D hard to call. The CDR3 sequence is 15 residues long. CDR1 is LGHNA, CDR2 YSLEER, per germline. Trimming removed 0 bases at V and 0 bases at J, with 6 bases between. The CDR3 DNA reads TGCGCCAGCAGCCAAGATTCCTACTCTGGAAACACCATATATTTT. This encodes CASSQDSYSGNTIYF.

This clonotype was seen only a few times. Just one base apart from a much larger clone, this may be a read error. The CDR3 DNA reads as TGTGCCAGCAGTCCTGGGGTCCAACTCTACGTGCAGTACTTC. Translated, it gives CASSPGVQLYVQYF. The V gene is TRBV28, the J gene TRBJ2-7; unclear D gene. This CDR3 is 14 amino acids long. Germline V gene data show CDR1 as MDHEN and CDR2 as SYDVKM.